This T cell receptor (beta chain) was identified during a study of control samples from healthy donors and cancer patients. The assay was immunoSEQ multiplex PCR, and TCRdb's table has in-frame clones only and misses some. The table has 100,000 to 150,000 clones, over 75% seen once. V was clipped by 8 bases and J by 6 bases, with 14 bases between them. The CDR3 loop spans 12 amino acids. CDR1 and CDR2 from the germline V gene are WSHSY and SAAADI. The sequence came from a man aged 45-60 years in good health. V gene TRBV10-2 combines with J gene TRBJ2-7; a possible D gene is TRBD1 (5 bases). The sample comprised blood. The CDR3, as DNA: TGCGCCAGCGAAGGTATAGGGGTCGAGCAGTACTTC. This sequence encodes CASEGIGVEQYF.